This TCR beta chain came from a study of Tregs in tolerant kidney transplant recipients. Findings and caveats of the study: For some patients, primers changed over time, blocking nucleotide-level comparison. Few patients were studied, so findings need validation in larger groups. In tolerant patients, donor-specific Tregs outgrew total Tregs, suggesting antigen-driven expansion.

About this clone itself: As yet, its antigen is unknown.

This CDR3 is built from 14 residues. Trimming cost V 5 bases and J 0 bases, with 7 bases left between them. Germline CDR1 and CDR2: LNHDA and SQIVND (reference sequence). Mixed chimerism was transient after nonmyeloablative marrow transplants from related graft donors. Produced via immunoSEQ multiplex PCR; TCRdb's table is partial and in-frame only. This table has some 50,000 clones, approximately 90% appearing once. This chain uses TRBV19 with TRBJ2-2, with D possibly matching TRBD2 (6 bases). This TCR derives from a human patient who received a combined kidney and bone marrow transplant. Some T cells may be supplied by the graft donor. Specimen: CD8+ T cells from blood (PBMCs), collected 12 months after the transplant. The CDR3 sequence is CASSWGANTGELFF. The CDR3 DNA reads as TGTGCCAGTAGTTGGGGGGCGAACACCGGGGAGCTGTTTTTT.